This is a list of T cell receptor beta chains from one sample in a study of cytomegalovirus exposure and HLA in healthy donors. Here immunoSEQ multiplex PCR was the method, and the copy in TCRdb shows in-frame clones only, minus some. The data hold more than 90,000 clones, with approximately 60% observed a single time. Specimen: PBMCs. The receptors originated from a woman aged 25 to 39 in good health and CMV-seronegative. CDR3s include the opening cysteine and the closing phenylalanine or tryptophan. The D gene is left open where the match is weak. For some rows the clone size is stated as once, few or many, or as a class when expanded; others skip it.

clone size: -; V gene: TRBV5-1; J gene: TRBJ2-7; D gene: TRBD1; CDR3 DNA: TGCGCCAGCAGCACTCGGGACAGCACCTACGAGCAGTACTTC; CDR3 protein: CASSTRDSTYEQYF
clone size: -; V gene: TRBV18; J gene: TRBJ2-7; D gene: -; CDR3 DNA: TGTGCCAGCTCACCGTCGGGCTCCTACGAGCAGTACTTC; CDR3 protein: CASSPSGSYEQYF
clone size: -; V gene: TRBV10-3; J gene: TRBJ2-7; D gene: TRBD2; CDR3 DNA: TGTGCCATCAGTGAGTCTTTGGGGGGGGTCTACGAGCAGTACTTC; CDR3 protein: CAISESLGGVYEQYF
clone size: -; V gene: TRBV7-9; J gene: TRBJ2-3; D gene: -; CDR3 DNA: TGTGCCAGCAGCCTTCTAGCTGCGGATACGCAGTATTTT; CDR3 protein: CASSLLAADTQYF
clone size: once; V gene: TRBV6-5; J gene: TRBJ1-2; D gene: TRBD1; CDR3 DNA: TGTGCCAGCAGTTCACTTTCGGGGACAGGGACAGATGGCTACACCTTC; CDR3 protein: CASSSLSGTGTDGYTF
clone size: -; V gene: TRBV11-1; J gene: TRBJ2-5; D gene: TRBD2; CDR3 DNA: TGTGCCAGCAGCCCACCTCGTTTCGGGGGGGAGACCCAGTACTTC; CDR3 protein: CASSPPRFGGETQYF
clone size: -; V gene: TRBV7-2; J gene: TRBJ2-7; D gene: TRBD1; CDR3 DNA: TGTGCCAGCAGCCTCCGACAGGGATTGTCCTACGAGCAGTACTTC; CDR3 protein: CASSLRQGLSYEQYF
clone size: -; V gene: TRBV27; J gene: TRBJ2-1; D gene: -; CDR3 DNA: TGTGCCAGCAGTCTCCCTCGCCAGGGGAAAGCGATTTACAATGAGCAGTTCTTC; CDR3 protein: CASSLPRQGKAIYNEQFF
clone size: -; V gene: TRBV6-6; J gene: TRBJ2-3; D gene: TRBD2; CDR3 DNA: TGTGCCAGCAGTTATTTAGCGGGAGGGTCAGATACGCAGTATTTT; CDR3 protein: CASSYLAGGSDTQYF
clone size: -; V gene: TRBV5-1; J gene: TRBJ2-7; D gene: -; CDR3 DNA: TGCGCCAGCAGCTTAATGCGAGGCCACGAGCAGTACTTC; CDR3 protein: CASSLMRGHEQYF
clone size: -; V gene: TRBV2; J gene: TRBJ2-3; D gene: TRBD2; CDR3 DNA: TGTGCCAGCAGGGGGACTAGCGGGAGGGCAGATACGCAGTATTTT; CDR3 protein: CASRGTSGRADTQYF
clone size: -; V gene: TRBV21-1; J gene: TRBJ1-5; D gene: -; CDR3 DNA: TGTGCCAGCAGCAAAGGTTCAGTTGGCAGCAATCAGCCCCAGCATTTT; CDR3 protein: CASSKGSVGSNQPQHF
clone size: once; V gene: TRBV2; J gene: TRBJ2-7; D gene: TRBD2; CDR3 DNA: TGTGCCAGCAGGGGGACTAGCGGGAACTACGAGCAGTACTTC; CDR3 protein: CASRGTSGNYEQYF
clone size: -; V gene: TRBV19; J gene: TRBJ2-7; D gene: TRBD1; CDR3 DNA: TGTGCCAGTAGTATATATCCTCCGGGACAGGGCTATGACGAGCAGTACTTC; CDR3 protein: CASSIYPPGQGYDEQYF
clone size: -; V gene: TRBV28; J gene: TRBJ2-1; D gene: TRBD1; CDR3 DNA: TGTGCCAGCAGTCAGCCGGGACAGGGTTGGTTCTTC; CDR3 protein: CASSQPGQGWFF
clone size: -; V gene: TRBV11-2; J gene: TRBJ2-2; D gene: TRBD2; CDR3 DNA: TGTGCCAGCAGCTTAGATTGGCAGCGGGAGGGCCCCGGGGAGCTGTTTTTT; CDR3 protein: CASSLDWQREGPGELFF
clone size: -; V gene: TRBV15; J gene: TRBJ1-5; D gene: TRBD1; CDR3 DNA: TGTGCCACCAGACCAGGGGGCGTTCAGCCCCAGCATTTT; CDR3 protein: CATRPGGVQPQHF
clone size: few; V gene: TRBV2; J gene: TRBJ2-2; D gene: TRBD1; CDR3 DNA: TGTGCCAGCAGTGAAAGCGTCGGGACAGGGACCGGGGAGCTGTTTTTT; CDR3 protein: CASSESVGTGTGELFF
clone size: -; V gene: TRBV7-2; J gene: TRBJ2-3; D gene: TRBD2; CDR3 DNA: TGTGCCAGCAGCTTAGAAGGTAGCGGGAGGGCCCGGGATACGCAGTATTTT; CDR3 protein: CASSLEGSGRARDTQYF
clone size: -; V gene: TRBV19; J gene: TRBJ1-1; D gene: TRBD1; CDR3 DNA: TGTGCCAGTAGTTGGGACAGGGGAAACACTGAAGCTTTCTTT; CDR3 protein: CASSWDRGNTEAFF
clone size: few; V gene: TRBV6-5; J gene: TRBJ1-5; D gene: TRBD1; CDR3 DNA: TGTGCCAGCAGTCTCGGGACAGTGGGCAATCAGCCCCAGCATTTT; CDR3 protein: CASSLGTVGNQPQHF
clone size: -; V gene: TRBV2; J gene: TRBJ2-3; D gene: TRBD2; CDR3 DNA: TGTGCCAGCAGTGGACTAGCGGGAGATCCAGATACGCAGTATTTT; CDR3 protein: CASSGLAGDPDTQYF
clone size: -; V gene: TRBV5-5; J gene: TRBJ2-3; D gene: -; CDR3 DNA: TGTGCCAGCAGCCTACAGGGATTCCCAGATACGCAGTATTTT; CDR3 protein: CASSLQGFPDTQYF
clone size: -; V gene: TRBV28; J gene: TRBJ2-7; D gene: TRBD1; CDR3 DNA: TGTGCCAGCAGTGGTCCGGGACAGGGTCGAGAGCAGTACTTC; CDR3 protein: CASSGPGQGREQYF
clone size: -; V gene: TRBV27; J gene: TRBJ2-1; D gene: -; CDR3 DNA: TGTGCCAGCAGTTTTCGTCTTATCCTCACGGGGAAGTGGGTGCAGTTCTTC; CDR3 protein: CASSFRLILTGKWVQFF
clone size: -; V gene: TRBV5-1; J gene: TRBJ2-7; D gene: -; CDR3 DNA: TGCGCCAGCAGCTTGGCCGGAGGGGAGCAGTACTTC; CDR3 protein: CASSLAGGEQYF
clone size: -; V gene: TRBV13; J gene: TRBJ1-1; D gene: -; CDR3 DNA: TGTGCCAGCAGCTTATCCTTATTATCGAACACTGAAGCTTTCTTT; CDR3 protein: CASSLSLLSNTEAFF
clone size: -; V gene: TRBV7-9; J gene: TRBJ1-4; D gene: -; CDR3 DNA: TGTGCCAGCAGCTTATACCCAAGGGGTGATGAAAAACTGTTTTTT; CDR3 protein: CASSLYPRGDEKLFF
clone size: -; V gene: TRBV7-9; J gene: TRBJ1-2; D gene: TRBD1; CDR3 DNA: TGTGCCAGCAGCTTAATTACAGGGGAGTATGGCTACACCTTC; CDR3 protein: CASSLITGEYGYTF
clone size: -; V gene: TRBV7-2; J gene: TRBJ2-5; D gene: TRBD1; CDR3 DNA: TGTGCCAGCAGACAGGGACAGGGTGAGACCCAGTACTTC; CDR3 protein: CASRQGQGETQYF
clone size: -; V gene: TRBV23-1; J gene: TRBJ1-2; D gene: -; CDR3 DNA: TGCGCCAGCAGTCAACTGTCAGAAATCTATGGCTACACCTTC; CDR3 protein: CASSQLSEIYGYTF
clone size: -; V gene: TRBV28; J gene: TRBJ1-2; D gene: TRBD1; CDR3 DNA: TGTGCCGGTTCATGGGGACAGGGTTATGGCTACACCTTC; CDR3 protein: CAGSWGQGYGYTF
clone size: -; V gene: TRBV5-1; J gene: TRBJ2-7; D gene: TRBD1; CDR3 DNA: TGCGCCAGCAGCTTAGACAGGGGGGGCTACGAGCAGTACTTC; CDR3 protein: CASSLDRGGYEQYF
clone size: -; V gene: TRBV19; J gene: TRBJ2-2; D gene: -; CDR3 DNA: TGTGCCAGTAGTGGGCAGGGCGACACCGGGGAGCTGTTTTTT; CDR3 protein: CASSGQGDTGELFF
clone size: few; V gene: TRBV7-9; J gene: TRBJ1-1; D gene: TRBD1; CDR3 DNA: TGTGCCAGCAGCTTAGGACAGGGGGATTGGACTGAAGCTTTCTTT; CDR3 protein: CASSLGQGDWTEAFF
clone size: few; V gene: TRBV5-5; J gene: TRBJ1-5; D gene: -; CDR3 DNA: TGTGCCAGCAGCTTAACCGGACAAGGTCGATATCAGCCCCAGCATTTT; CDR3 protein: CASSLTGQGRYQPQHF
clone size: -; V gene: TRBV28; J gene: TRBJ2-7; D gene: -; CDR3 DNA: TGTGCCAGCAGCACGAACAGGGATAACTACGAGCAGTACTTC; CDR3 protein: CASSTNRDNYEQYF
clone size: -; V gene: TRBV29-1; J gene: TRBJ2-7; D gene: -; CDR3 DNA: TGCAGCGTCGGGGGGCATCAGAGCTCCTACGAGCAGTACTTC; CDR3 protein: CSVGGHQSSYEQYF
clone size: once; V gene: TRBV19; J gene: TRBJ2-3; D gene: -; CDR3 DNA: TGTGCCAGTAGAAGCAGTGCTAGTGCAGATACGCAGTATTTT; CDR3 protein: CASRSSASADTQYF